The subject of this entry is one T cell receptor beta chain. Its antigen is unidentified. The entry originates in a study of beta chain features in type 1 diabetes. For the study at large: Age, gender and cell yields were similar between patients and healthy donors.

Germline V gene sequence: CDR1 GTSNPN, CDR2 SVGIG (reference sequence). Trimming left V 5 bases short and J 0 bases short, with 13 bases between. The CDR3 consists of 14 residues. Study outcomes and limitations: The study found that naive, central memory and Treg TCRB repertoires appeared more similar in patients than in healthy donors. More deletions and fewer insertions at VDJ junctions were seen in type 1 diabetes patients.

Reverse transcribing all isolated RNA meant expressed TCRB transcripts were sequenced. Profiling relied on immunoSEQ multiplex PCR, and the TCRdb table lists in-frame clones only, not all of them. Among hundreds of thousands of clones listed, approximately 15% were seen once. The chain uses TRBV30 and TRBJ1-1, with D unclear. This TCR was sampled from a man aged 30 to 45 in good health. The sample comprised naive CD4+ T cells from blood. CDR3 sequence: CAWAEQIMNTEAFF. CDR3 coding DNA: TGTGCCTGGGCAGAACAGATAATGAACACTGAAGCTTTCTTT.